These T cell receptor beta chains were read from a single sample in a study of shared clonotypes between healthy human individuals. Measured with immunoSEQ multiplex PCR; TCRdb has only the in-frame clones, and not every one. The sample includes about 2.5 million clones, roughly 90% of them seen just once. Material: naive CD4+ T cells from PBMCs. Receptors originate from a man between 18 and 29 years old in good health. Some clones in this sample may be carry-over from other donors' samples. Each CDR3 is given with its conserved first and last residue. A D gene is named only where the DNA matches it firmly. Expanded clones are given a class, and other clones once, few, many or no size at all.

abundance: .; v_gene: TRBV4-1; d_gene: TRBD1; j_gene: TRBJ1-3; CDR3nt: TGCGCCAGCAGCCCGACAGGGCTATTACGAGGAAACACCATATATTTT; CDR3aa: CASSPTGLLRGNTIYF
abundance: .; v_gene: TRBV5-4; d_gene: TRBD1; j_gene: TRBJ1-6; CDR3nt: TGTGCCAGCAGCTTGGGAACAGGGGCCTTGCCCGATTCACCCCTCCACTTT; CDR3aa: CASSLGTGALPDSPLHF
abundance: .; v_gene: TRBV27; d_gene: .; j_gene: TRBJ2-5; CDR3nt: TGTGCCAGCAGCTCGACTGGGGCCCAAGAGACCCAGTACTTC; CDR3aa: CASSSTGAQETQYF
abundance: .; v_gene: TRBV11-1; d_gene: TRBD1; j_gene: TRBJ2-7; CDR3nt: TGTGCCAGCAGCTTAGCCGGCAGGGGGCTATACGAGCAGTACTTC; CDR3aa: CASSLAGRGLYEQYF
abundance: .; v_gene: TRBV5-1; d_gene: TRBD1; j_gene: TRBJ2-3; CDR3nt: TGCGCCAGCAGGGGACAGTCTAGCACAGATACGCAGTATTTT; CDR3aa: CASRGQSSTDTQYF
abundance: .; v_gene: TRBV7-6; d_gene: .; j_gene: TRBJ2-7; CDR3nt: TGTGCCAGCAGCCCAGGGTCCACCTACGAGCAGTACTTC; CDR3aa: CASSPGSTYEQYF
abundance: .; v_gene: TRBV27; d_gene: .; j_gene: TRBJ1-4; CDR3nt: TGTGCCAGCAGTTTTTCATATACTAATGAAAAACTGTTTTTT; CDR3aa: CASSFSYTNEKLFF
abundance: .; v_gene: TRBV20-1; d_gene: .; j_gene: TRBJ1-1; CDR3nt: TGCAGTGCTGGGGGGGTGTCTGAAGCTTTCTTT; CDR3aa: CSAGGVSEAFF
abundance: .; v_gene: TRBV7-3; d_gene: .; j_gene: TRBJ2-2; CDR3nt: TGTGCCAGCAGCTTATCGGAGGGAACCGGGGAGCTGTTTTTT; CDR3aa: CASSLSEGTGELFF
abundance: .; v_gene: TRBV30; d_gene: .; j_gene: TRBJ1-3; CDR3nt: TGTGCCTGCATCGCGGGCTCTGGAAACACCATATATTTT; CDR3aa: CACIAGSGNTIYF
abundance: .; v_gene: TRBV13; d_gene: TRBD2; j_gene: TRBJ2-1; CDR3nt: TGTGCCAGCAGTTTTAGGACTAGCGGGAGATTCTCCCACAATGAGCAGTTCTTC; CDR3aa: CASSFRTSGRFSHNEQFF
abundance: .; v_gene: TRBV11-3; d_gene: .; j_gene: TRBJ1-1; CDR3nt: TGTGCCAGCAGGGGGGGCGTGAACACTGAAGCTTTCTTT; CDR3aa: CASRGGVNTEAFF
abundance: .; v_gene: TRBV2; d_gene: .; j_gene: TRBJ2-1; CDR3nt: TGTGCCAGCAGTCCCTACAATGAGCAGTTCTTC; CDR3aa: CASSPYNEQFF
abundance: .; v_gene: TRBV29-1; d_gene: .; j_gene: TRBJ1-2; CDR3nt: TGCAGCGGTGGTCGGGGGAATAGCGACTATGGCTACACCTTC; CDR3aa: CSGGRGNSDYGYTF
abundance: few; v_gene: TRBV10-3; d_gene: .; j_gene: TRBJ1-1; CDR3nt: TGTGCCATCAGTCTACAGAGTAACACTGAAGCTTTCTTT; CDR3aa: CAISLQSNTEAFF
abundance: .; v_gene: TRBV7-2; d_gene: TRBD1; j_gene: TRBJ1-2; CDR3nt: TGTGCCAGCAGCCAGACAGGGGTCCTCGTCGGCTACACCTTC; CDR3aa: CASSQTGVLVGYTF
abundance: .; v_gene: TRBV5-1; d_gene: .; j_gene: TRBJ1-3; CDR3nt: TGCGCCAGCAGCTGGGGAATACAGGGATCTGGAAACACCATATATTTT; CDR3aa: CASSWGIQGSGNTIYF
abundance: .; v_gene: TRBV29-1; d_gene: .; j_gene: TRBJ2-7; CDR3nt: TGCAGCGGTAGGTGGGCGACCGAGCAGTACTTC; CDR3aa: CSGRWATEQYF
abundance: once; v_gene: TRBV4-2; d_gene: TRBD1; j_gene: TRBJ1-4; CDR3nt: TGTGCCAGCAGCCGGGGACAGGGACTAGGATCTAATGAAAAACTGTTTTTT; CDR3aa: CASSRGQGLGSNEKLFF
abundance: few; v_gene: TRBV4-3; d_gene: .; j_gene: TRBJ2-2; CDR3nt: TGCGCCAGCAGCCAGTCGGACAGGAACACCGGGGAGCTGTTTTTT; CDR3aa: CASSQSDRNTGELFF
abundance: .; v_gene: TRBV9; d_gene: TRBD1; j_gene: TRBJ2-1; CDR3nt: TGTGCCAGCAGCGTAGTCGGGACAGGGGGTTTCAATGAGCAGTTCTTC; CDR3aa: CASSVVGTGGFNEQFF
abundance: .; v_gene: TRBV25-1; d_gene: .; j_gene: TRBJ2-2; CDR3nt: TGTGCCAGCAGTGAAGTGAAGACATCGAACACCGGGGAGCTGTTTTTT; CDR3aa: CASSEVKTSNTGELFF
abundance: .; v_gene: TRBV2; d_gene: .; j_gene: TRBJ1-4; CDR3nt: TGTGCCAGCAGGACGGGGGAGGGGAATGAAAAACTGTTTTTT; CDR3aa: CASRTGEGNEKLFF
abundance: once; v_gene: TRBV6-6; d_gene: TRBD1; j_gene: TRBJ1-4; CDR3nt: TGTGCCAGCAGAAACCGGGACAGGGAGTACACGAATAGACTGTTTTTT; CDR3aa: CASRNRDREYTNRLFF
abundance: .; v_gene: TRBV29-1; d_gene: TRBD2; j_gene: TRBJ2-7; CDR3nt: TGCAGCGTTGTGGGGGGGGCCTACGAGCAGTACTTC; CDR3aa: CSVVGGAYEQYF
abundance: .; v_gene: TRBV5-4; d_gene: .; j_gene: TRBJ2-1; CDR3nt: TGTGCCAGCAGCCTCTACGAGAATGAGCAGTTCTTC; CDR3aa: CASSLYENEQFF
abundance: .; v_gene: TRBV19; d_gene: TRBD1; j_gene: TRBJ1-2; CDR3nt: TGTGCCAGTTCGCATCTAAGGACAGGGAGTTCCTATGGCTACACCTTC; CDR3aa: CASSHLRTGSSYGYTF
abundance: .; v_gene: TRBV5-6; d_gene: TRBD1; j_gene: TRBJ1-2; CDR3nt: TGTGCCAGCAGCCTGATCGAGGGACAGGGTCATCATGGCTACACCTTC; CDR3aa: CASSLIEGQGHHGYTF
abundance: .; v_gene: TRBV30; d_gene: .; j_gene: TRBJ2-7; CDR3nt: TGTGCCTGGAGGGGAACTAGTTTCTACGAGCAGTACTTC; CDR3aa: CAWRGTSFYEQYF
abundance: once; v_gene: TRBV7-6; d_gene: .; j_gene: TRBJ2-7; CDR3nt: TGTGCCAGCAGCTTGAGGGGGGGCTCCTACGAGCAGTACTTC; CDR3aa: CASSLRGGSYEQYF
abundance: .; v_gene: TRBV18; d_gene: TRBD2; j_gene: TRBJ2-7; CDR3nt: TGTGCCAGCTCACCAGGACTAGCGGGGCTCTCCTACGAGCAGTACTTC; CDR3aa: CASSPGLAGLSYEQYF
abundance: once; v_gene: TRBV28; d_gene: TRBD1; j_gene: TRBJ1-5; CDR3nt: TGTGCCAGCAGCTCCACAGGGGGCGGGGGCCGGCAGCCCCAGCATTTT; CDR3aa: CASSSTGGGGRQPQHF
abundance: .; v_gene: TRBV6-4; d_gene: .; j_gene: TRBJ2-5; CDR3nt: TGTGCCAGCAGTGAAACCCTTCTAGGGACCCAGTACTTC; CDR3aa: CASSETLLGTQYF
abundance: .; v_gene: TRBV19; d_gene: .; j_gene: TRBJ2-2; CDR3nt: TGTGCCAGTATGGGCTTACAAGCCGGCGCCGGGGAGCTGTTTTTT; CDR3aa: CASMGLQAGAGELFF
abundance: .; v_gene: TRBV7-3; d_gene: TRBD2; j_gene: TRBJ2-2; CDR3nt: TGTGCCAGCAAATCAGGGCGGGAGAACGGGGAGCTGTTTTTT; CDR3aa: CASKSGRENGELFF
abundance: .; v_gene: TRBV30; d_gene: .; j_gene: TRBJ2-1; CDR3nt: TGTGCCTGGACCGGGGCAGGGGAGAATGAGCAGTTCTTC; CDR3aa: CAWTGAGENEQFF
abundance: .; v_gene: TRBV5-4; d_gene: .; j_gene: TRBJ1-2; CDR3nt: TGTGCCAGCAGCCTAAGGGGCGCGGACTATGGCTACACCTTC; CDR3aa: CASSLRGADYGYTF
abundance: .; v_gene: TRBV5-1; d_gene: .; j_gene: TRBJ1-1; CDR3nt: TGCGCCAGCAAAGACAGCGGAATGAACACTGAAGCTTTCTTT; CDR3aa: CASKDSGMNTEAFF
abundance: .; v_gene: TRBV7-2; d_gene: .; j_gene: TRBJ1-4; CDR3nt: TGTGCCAGCAGCTTAGGGACTGCTATTAATGAAAAACTGTTTTTT; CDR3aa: CASSLGTAINEKLFF